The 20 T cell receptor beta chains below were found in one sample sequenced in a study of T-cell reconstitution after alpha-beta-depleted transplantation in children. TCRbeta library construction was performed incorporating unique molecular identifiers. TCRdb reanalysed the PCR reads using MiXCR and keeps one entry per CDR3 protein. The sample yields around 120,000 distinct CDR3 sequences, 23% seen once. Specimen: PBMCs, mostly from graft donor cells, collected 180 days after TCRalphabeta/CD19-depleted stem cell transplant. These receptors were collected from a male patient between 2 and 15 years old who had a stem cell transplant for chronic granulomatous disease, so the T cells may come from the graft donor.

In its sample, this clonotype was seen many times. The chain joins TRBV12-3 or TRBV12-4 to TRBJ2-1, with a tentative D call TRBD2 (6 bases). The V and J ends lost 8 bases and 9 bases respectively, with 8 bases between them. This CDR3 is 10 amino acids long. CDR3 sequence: CASAGGEQFF. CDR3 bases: TGTGCCAGCGCCGGGGGTGAGCAGTTCTTC.

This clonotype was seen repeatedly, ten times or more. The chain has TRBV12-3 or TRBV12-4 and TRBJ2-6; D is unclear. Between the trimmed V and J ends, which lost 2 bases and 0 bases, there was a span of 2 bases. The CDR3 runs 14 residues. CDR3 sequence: CASSLTSGANVLTF. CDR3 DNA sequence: TGTGCCAGCAGTTTAACCTCTGGGGCCAACGTCCTGACTTTC.

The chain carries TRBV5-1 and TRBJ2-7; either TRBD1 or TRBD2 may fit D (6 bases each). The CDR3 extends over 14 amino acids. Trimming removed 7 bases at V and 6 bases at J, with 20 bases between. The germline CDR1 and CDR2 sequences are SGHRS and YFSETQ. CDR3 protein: CASSWGANFGEQYF. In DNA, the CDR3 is TGCGCCAGCTCCTGGGGGGCGAATTTCGGCGAGCAGTACTTC. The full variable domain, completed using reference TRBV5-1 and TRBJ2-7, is KAGVTQTPRYLIKTRGQQVTLSCSPISGHRSVSWYQQTPGQGLQFLFEYFSETQRNKGNFPGRFSGRQFSNSRSEMNVSTLELGDSALYLCASSWGANFGEQYFGPGTRLTVT.

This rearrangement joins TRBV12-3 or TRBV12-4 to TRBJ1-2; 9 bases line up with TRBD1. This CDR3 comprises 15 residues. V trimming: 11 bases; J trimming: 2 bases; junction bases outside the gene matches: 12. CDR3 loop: CAVRRGQGLNYGYTF. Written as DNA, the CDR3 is TGTGCCGTACGCCGGGGACAGGGATTAAACTATGGCTACACCTTC.

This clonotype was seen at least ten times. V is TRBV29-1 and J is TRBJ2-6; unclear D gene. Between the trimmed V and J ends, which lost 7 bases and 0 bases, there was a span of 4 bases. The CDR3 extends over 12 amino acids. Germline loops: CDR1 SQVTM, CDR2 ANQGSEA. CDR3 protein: CSGLSGANVLTF. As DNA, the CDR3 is TGCAGCGGACTCTCTGGGGCCAACGTCCTGACTTTC.

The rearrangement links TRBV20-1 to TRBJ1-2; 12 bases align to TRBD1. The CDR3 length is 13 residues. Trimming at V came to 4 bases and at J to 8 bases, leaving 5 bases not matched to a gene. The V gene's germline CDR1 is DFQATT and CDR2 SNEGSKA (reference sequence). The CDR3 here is CSANWDRGLGYTF. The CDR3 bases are TGCAGTGCTAATTGGGACAGGGGGCTGGGCTACACCTTC.

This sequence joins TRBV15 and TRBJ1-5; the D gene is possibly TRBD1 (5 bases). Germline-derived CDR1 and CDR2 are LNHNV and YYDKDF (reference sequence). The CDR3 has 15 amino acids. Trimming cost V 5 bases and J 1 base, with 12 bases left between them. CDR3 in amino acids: CATSQRGVSNQPQHF. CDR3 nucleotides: TGTGCCACCAGCCAACGGGGGGTCAGCAATCAGCCCCAGCATTTT.

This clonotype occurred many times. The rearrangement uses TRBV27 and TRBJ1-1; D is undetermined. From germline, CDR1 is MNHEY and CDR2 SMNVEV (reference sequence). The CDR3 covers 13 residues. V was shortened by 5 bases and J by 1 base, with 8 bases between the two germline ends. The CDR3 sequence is CASSPLRNTEAFF. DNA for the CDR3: TGTGCCAGCAGTCCACTCCGGAACACTGAAGCTTTCTTT.

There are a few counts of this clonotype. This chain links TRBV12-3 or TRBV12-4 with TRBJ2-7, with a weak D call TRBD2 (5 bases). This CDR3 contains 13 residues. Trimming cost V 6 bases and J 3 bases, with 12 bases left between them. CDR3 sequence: CASSGEISYEQYF. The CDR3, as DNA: TGTGCCAGCAGCGGGGAAATCAGCTACGAGCAGTACTTC.

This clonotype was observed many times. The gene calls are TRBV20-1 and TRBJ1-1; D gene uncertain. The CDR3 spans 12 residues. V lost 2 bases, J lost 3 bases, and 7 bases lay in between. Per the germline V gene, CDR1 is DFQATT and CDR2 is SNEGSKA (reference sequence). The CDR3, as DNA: TGCAGTGCTAGAAAAGGCGACACTGAAGCTTTCTTT. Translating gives CSARKGDTEAFF.

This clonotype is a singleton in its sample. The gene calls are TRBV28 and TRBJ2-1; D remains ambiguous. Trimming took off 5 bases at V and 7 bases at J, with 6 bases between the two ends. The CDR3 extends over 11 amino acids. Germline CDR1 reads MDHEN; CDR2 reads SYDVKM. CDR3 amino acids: CASSPFNEQFF. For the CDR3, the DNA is TGTGCCAGCAGTCCCTTTAATGAGCAGTTCTTC.

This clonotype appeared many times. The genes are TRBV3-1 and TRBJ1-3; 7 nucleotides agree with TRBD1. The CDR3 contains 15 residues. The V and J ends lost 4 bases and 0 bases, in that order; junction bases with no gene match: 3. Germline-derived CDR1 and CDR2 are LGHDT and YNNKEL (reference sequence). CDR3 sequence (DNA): TGTGCCAGCAGCCGGACAGGCGACTCTGGAAACACCATATATTTT. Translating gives CASSRTGDSGNTIYF.

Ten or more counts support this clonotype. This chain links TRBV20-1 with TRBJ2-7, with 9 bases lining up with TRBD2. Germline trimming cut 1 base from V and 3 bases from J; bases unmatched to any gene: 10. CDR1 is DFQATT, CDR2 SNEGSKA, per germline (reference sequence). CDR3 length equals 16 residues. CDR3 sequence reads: CSARVAGGIDDYEQYF. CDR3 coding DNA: TGCAGTGCTAGAGTGGCGGGGGGGATTGATGACTACGAGCAGTACTTC.

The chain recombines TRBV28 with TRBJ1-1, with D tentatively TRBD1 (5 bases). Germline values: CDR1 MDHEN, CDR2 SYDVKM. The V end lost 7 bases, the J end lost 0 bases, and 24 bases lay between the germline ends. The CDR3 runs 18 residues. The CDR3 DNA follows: TGTGCCAGCACAATTTTTGTCCTTTCGGCGGGGGTGAACACTGAAGCTTTCTTT. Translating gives CASTIFVLSAGVNTEAFF.

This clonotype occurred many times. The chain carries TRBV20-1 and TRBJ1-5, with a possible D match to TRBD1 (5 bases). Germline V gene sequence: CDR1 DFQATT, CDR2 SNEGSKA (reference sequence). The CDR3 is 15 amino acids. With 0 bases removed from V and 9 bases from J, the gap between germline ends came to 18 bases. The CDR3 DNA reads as TGCAGTGCTAGAGACGGGAGACAGCCAAGTACGCCCCAGCATTTT. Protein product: CSARDGRQPSTPQHF.

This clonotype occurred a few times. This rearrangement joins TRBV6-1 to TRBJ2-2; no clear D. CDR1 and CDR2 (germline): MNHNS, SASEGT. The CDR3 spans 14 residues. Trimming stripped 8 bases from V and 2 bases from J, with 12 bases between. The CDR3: CASRVQINTGELFF. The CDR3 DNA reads TGTGCCAGCCGGGTCCAGATAAACACCGGGGAGCTGTTTTTT.

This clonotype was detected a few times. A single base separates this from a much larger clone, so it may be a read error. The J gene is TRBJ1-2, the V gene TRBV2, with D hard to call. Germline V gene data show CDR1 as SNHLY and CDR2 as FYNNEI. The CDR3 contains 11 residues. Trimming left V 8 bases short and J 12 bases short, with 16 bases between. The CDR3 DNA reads TGTGCCAGCTCCTCATACAGTCGAAACACCTTC. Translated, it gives CASSSYSRNTF.

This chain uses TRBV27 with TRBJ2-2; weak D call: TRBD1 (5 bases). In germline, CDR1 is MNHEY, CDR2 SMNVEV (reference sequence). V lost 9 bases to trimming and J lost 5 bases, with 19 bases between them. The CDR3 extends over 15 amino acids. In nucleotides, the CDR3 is TGTGCCAGAAGTCCTATAAGACAGATAACCGGGGAGCTGTTTTTT. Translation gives CARSPIRQITGELFF.

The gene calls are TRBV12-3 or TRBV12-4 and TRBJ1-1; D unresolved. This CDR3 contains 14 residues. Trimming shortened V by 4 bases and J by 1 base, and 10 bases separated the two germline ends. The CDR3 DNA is TGTGCCAGCAGTTGGGAGAGGAGGAACACTGAAGCTTTCTTT. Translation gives CASSWERRNTEAFF.

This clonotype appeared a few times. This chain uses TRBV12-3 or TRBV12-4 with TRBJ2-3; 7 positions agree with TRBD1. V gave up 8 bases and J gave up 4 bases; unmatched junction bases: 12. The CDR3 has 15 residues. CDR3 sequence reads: CASVGAVGGSDTQYF. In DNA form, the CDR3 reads TGTGCCAGCGTAGGGGCCGTAGGGGGCTCAGATACGCAGTATTTT.